The subject of this entry is one T cell receptor (beta chain). Its antigen is unknown. The CDR3 contains 17 residues. Germline CDR1 and CDR2: SGHAT and FQNNGV. The ends lost 5 bases at V and 2 bases at J; junction bases unmatched: 15. These donors, healthy bone marrow donors, were studied. This sample is part of a study of cytomegalovirus exposure and HLA in healthy donors. General study findings and limits: It was in a later analysis that TCR association rates were seen to vary by HLA locus, highest for DRB1 and lowest for HLA-C. Analysis was carried out at a later point, and it linked a missense DCLRE1C variant to TCR beta V- and J-gene trimming.

PCR used 60 Vbeta primers and 13 Jbeta primers. Assay: immunoSEQ multiplex PCR; the TCRdb copy retains only in-frame clones and omits some. Of 150,000 to 200,000 clones listed, more than 60% were seen once; the top ten hold 7.7%. The chain has TRBV11-2 and TRBJ2-7; TRBD2 matches at 7 bases. Sample: PBMCs. This receptor was obtained from a woman between 40 and 55 years old in good health and CMV-seropositive. CDR3 sequence reads: CASSPGTNGSWPYEQYF. In DNA, the CDR3 is TGTGCCAGCAGCCCCGGGACTAACGGGAGCTGGCCCTACGAGCAGTACTTC.